This paragraph reports one T cell receptor beta chain. Its antigen remains unidentified. This entry comes from a study of OX40 agonist ivuxolimab in advanced cancers. The CDR3 runs 14 residues. Per the germline V gene, CDR1 is LGHNA and CDR2 is YSLEER. The germline V and J ends were trimmed by 0 bases and 8 bases, with 11 bases remaining between them. The study, taken as a whole, reports: Determination of antigen specificity was not performed for the expanded peripheral T cells. At 0.1 to 3.0 mg/kg and by week 6, clonal expansion occurred in CD4+ and CD8+ blood T cells. On average, CD8+ T cells had more expanded clones than CD4+. Patients who responded partially at 0.1-3.0 mg/kg showed clonal expansion ranking among the lowest.

Profiling relied on immunoSEQ multiplex PCR, and the TCRdb table lists in-frame clones only, not all of them. Of 65,000 to 75,000 clones in the sample, 70% to 90% are singletons; the top ten hold around 2%. The chain uses TRBV4-3 and TRBJ2-1; D not certain. The specimen was CD4+ or CD8+ T cells sorted from blood, collected in a trial of the OX40 agonist ivuxolimab. This TCR was sampled from an adult with an advanced solid tumor such as melanoma, head and neck, liver or kidney cancer. CDR3 protein: CASSQEGVRHEQFF. The CDR3 coding sequence is TGCGCCAGCAGCCAAGAAGGAGTAAGACATGAGCAGTTCTTC.